Listed below are T cell receptor beta chains from one sample, sequenced in a study of T cell repertoires in cytomegalovirus infection. In TCRdb, the reads were re-called with MiXCR into one record per CDR3 protein. The table has more than 55,000 distinct CDR3 sequences, roughly 20% seen once. Their antigens remain unidentified. Sample: CD8+ T cells from cultured PBMCs, taken from culture after CMV antigen stimulation. The origin of the receptors is a human donor in good health (CMV status not recorded). Some clones in this sample may be carry-over from other donors' samples. Each CDR3 is given with its conserved first and last residue. D genes are given only for firm matches. Clone size, where shown, is once, few, many, or a class for clones that have expanded.

v_gene	abundance	d_gene	j_gene	CDR3aa	CDR3nt
TRBV10-3	few	-	TRBJ2-7	CAIREGAGGEQYF	TGTGCCATCAGGGAGGGGGCAGGGGGCGAGCAGTACTTC
TRBV27	few	TRBD2	TRBJ2-1	CASSLTSGGASYNEQFF	TGTGCCAGCAGTTTGACGTCCGGGGGGGCATCCTACAATGAGCAGTTCTTC
TRBV19	-	-	TRBJ1-5	CASSIGPGPGDQPQHF	TGTGCCAGTAGTATAGGACCGGGGCCGGGGGATCAGCCCCAGCATTTT
TRBV7-6	few	TRBD1	TRBJ1-6	CASSLKIGQGNNSPLHF	TGTGCCAGCAGCTTAAAGATCGGACAGGGTAATAATTCACCCCTCCACTTT
TRBV7-9	-	-	TRBJ2-7	CASSLPGVKPSYEQYF	TGTGCCAGCAGCTTACCGGGAGTTAAACCCTCCTACGAGCAGTACTTC
TRBV11-2	few	TRBD1	TRBJ2-7	CASTHYQGAYEQYF	TGTGCCAGCACCCATTATCAGGGGGCCTACGAGCAGTACTTC
TRBV19	-	-	TRBJ1-5	CASSIEGSNSNQPQHF	TGTGCCAGTAGTATAGAAGGCTCCAATAGCAATCAGCCCCAGCATTTT
TRBV20-1	few	-	TRBJ2-7	CSARSGHGDYEQYF	TGCAGTGCTAGATCGGGGCACGGGGACTACGAGCAGTACTTC
TRBV11-2	-	-	TRBJ1-1	CASSLVLQGGAEAFF	TGTGCCAGCAGCTTAGTCCTACAGGGAGGGGCTGAAGCTTTCTTT
TRBV7-9	few	-	TRBJ1-4	CASSTSGGGDEKLFF	TGTGCCAGCAGCACCTCGGGGGGCGGGGATGAAAAACTGTTTTTT
TRBV2	-	-	TRBJ1-1	CASEGEAEAFF	TGTGCCAGCGAAGGAGAAGCTGAAGCTTTCTTT
TRBV2	few	TRBD2	TRBJ2-1	CASMGGLVRAEQFF	TGTGCCAGCATGGGAGGACTAGTAAGAGCTGAGCAGTTCTTC
TRBV7-9	few	-	TRBJ2-6	CASSGLPLSGANVLTF	TGTGCCAGCAGCGGATTGCCTCTCTCTGGGGCCAACGTCCTGACTTTC
TRBV12-3/TRBV12-4	few	-	TRBJ2-7	CASSTDSYEQYF	TGTGCCAGCAGTACCGATTCCTACGAGCAGTACTTC
TRBV7-2	few	-	TRBJ2-7	CASSPSSVYEQYF	TGTGCCAGCAGCCCCTCTAGCGTGTACGAGCAGTACTTC
TRBV9	few	-	TRBJ1-2	CASSVGGNYGYTF	TGTGCCAGCAGCGTAGGTGGCAACTATGGCTACACCTTC
TRBV28	few	TRBD1	TRBJ1-6	CASSSRDSHSPLHF	TGTGCCAGCAGTTCCAGGGACAGCCATTCACCCCTCCACTTT
TRBV20-1	-	-	TRBJ2-7	CSARDRDSAYEQYF	TGCAGTGCTAGGGACCGGGACTCGGCCTACGAGCAGTACTTC
TRBV7-6	-	-	TRBJ1-6	CASSLTGYSPLHF	TGTGCCAGCAGCTTGACGGGATATTCACCCCTCCACTTT
TRBV6-2/TRBV6-3	-	-	TRBJ1-2	CASSYSRTLPYGYTF	TGTGCCAGCAGTTACTCGCGAACGTTGCCCTATGGCTACACCTTC
TRBV28	many	-	TRBJ1-4	CASRPGSGFLNEKLFF	TGTGCCAGCAGACCGGGTTCGGGATTTCTTAATGAAAAACTGTTTTTT
TRBV7-6	few	-	TRBJ2-2	CASSFNQAEPNTGELFF	TGTGCCAGCAGCTTTAACCAAGCGGAACCGAACACCGGGGAGCTGTTTTTT
TRBV5-6	few	TRBD2	TRBJ2-1	CASSLAAGPQFF	TGTGCCAGCAGCTTGGCAGCGGGGCCGCAGTTCTTC
TRBV11-2	-	TRBD2	TRBJ2-2	CASSWTSGTGELFF	TGTGCCAGCAGCTGGACTAGTGGGACCGGGGAGCTGTTTTTT
TRBV27	-	TRBD1	TRBJ1-2	CATLQGPYGYTF	TGTGCCACCTTACAGGGGCCCTATGGCTACACCTTC
TRBV7-9	few	-	TRBJ1-2	CASSSEGRADYGYTF	TGTGCCAGCAGCTCAGAGGGAAGGGCGGACTATGGCTACACCTTC
TRBV9	-	TRBD1	TRBJ1-1	CASSVKEGATEAFF	TGTGCCAGCAGCGTGAAGGAGGGGGCCACTGAAGCTTTCTTT
TRBV24-1	-	-	TRBJ2-2	CATSDRSFPWGELFF	TGTGCCACCAGTGATCGGTCTTTCCCTTGGGGGGAGCTGTTTTTT
TRBV7-8	-	-	TRBJ1-5	CASSLGVPGNQPQHF	TGTGCCAGCAGCTTAGGAGTCCCGGGCAATCAGCCCCAGCATTTT
TRBV7-8	few	-	TRBJ1-2	CASSLEKTGRGYGYTF	TGTGCCAGCAGCCTAGAAAAGACAGGTCGGGGCTATGGCTACACCTTC
TRBV7-8	-	-	TRBJ2-1	CASSLVGVWDNEQFF	TGTGCCAGCAGCTTAGTAGGTGTTTGGGACAATGAGCAGTTCTTC
TRBV7-6	-	TRBD1	TRBJ2-1	CASSSGTGPDEQFF	TGTGCCAGCAGCTCCGGGACAGGGCCTGATGAGCAGTTCTTC
TRBV28	-	-	TRBJ1-2	CASSLGAGVNYGYTF	TGTGCCAGCAGTTTAGGAGCTGGGGTAAACTATGGCTACACCTTC
TRBV7-8	-	-	TRBJ2-1	CASSPGVSSYNEQFF	TGTGCCAGCAGCCCGGGGGTTAGCTCCTACAATGAGCAGTTCTTC
TRBV15	-	-	TRBJ2-3	CATSTSTGDTQYF	TGTGCCACCAGCACTTCGACCGGCGATACGCAGTATTTT
TRBV7-6	-	-	TRBJ2-7	CASSPRTASYEQYF	TGTGCCAGCAGCCCCCGGACAGCCTCCTACGAGCAGTACTTC
TRBV6-5	-	-	TRBJ1-5	CASSYNQGPGQPQHF	TGTGCCAGCAGTTACAATCAGGGTCCGGGTCAGCCCCAGCATTTT
TRBV12-5	-	-	TRBJ1-2	CASGFGQGRFDGYTF	TGTGCTAGTGGTTTCGGGCAGGGTCGCTTTGATGGCTACACCTTC
TRBV12-3/TRBV12-4	-	TRBD1	TRBJ2-7	CASSLGTAFSYEQYF	TGTGCCAGCAGTCTCGGGACAGCCTTCTCCTACGAGCAGTACTTC
TRBV4-1	-	-	TRBJ2-7	CASSQGDGPYEQYF	TGCGCCAGCAGCCAAGGGGACGGACCCTACGAGCAGTACTTC
TRBV20-1	few	-	TRBJ2-3	CSVNWGVGPSTDTQYF	TGCAGTGTTAACTGGGGAGTAGGGCCGAGCACAGATACGCAGTATTTT
TRBV4-1	few	TRBD2	TRBJ2-7	CASSQELAGSYEQYF	TGCGCCAGCAGCCAAGAGCTAGCGGGCTCCTACGAGCAGTACTTC
TRBV25-1	-	TRBD1	TRBJ1-1	CASSDSWDSTEAFF	TGTGCCAGCAGTGACTCTTGGGACAGCACTGAAGCTTTCTTT
TRBV7-6	-	TRBD1	TRBJ2-7	CASSLYGQGEEQYF	TGTGCCAGCAGCTTATACGGACAGGGAGAGGAGCAGTACTTC
TRBV12-3/TRBV12-4	-	TRBD2	TRBJ2-3	CASSLTPAGADTQYF	TGTGCCAGCAGTTTGACCCCGGCGGGGGCAGATACGCAGTATTTT
TRBV12-3/TRBV12-4	-	-	TRBJ1-5	CASSLIIGPAAPQHF	TGTGCCAGCAGTTTAATTATTGGTCCCGCAGCGCCCCAGCATTTT
TRBV19	-	TRBD2	TRBJ2-1	CATGLAGGRDLNEQFF	TGTGCCACGGGACTAGCGGGGGGCCGCGACCTTAATGAGCAGTTCTTC
TRBV6-2/TRBV6-3	-	-	TRBJ1-1	CASNAGNTEAFF	TGTGCCAGCAATGCAGGGAACACTGAAGCTTTCTTT
TRBV7-8	-	-	TRBJ2-2	CASRKHQGPTGELFF	TGTGCCAGCAGAAAACATCAGGGCCCCACCGGGGAGCTGTTTTTT
TRBV7-8	-	-	TRBJ2-2	CASSSRGYGELFF	TGTGCCAGCAGCTCCCGGGGGTACGGGGAGCTGTTTTTT
TRBV7-2	-	-	TRBJ2-2	CASSLAILGSPGELFF	TGTGCCAGCAGCTTAGCGATTCTAGGGTCGCCCGGGGAGCTGTTTTTT
TRBV5-1	-	TRBD2	TRBJ2-5	CASSPGGDQETQYF	TGCGCCAGCAGCCCGGGAGGGGATCAAGAGACCCAGTACTTC
TRBV2	-	-	TRBJ1-1	CASNGNTEAFF	TGTGCCAGCAATGGGAACACTGAAGCTTTCTTT
TRBV4-3	-	-	TRBJ1-1	CASSQATLMNTEAFF	TGCGCCAGCAGCCAGGCGACACTTATGAACACTGAAGCTTTCTTT
TRBV12-3/TRBV12-4	few	TRBD2	TRBJ2-5	CASSSRLAGAPRETQYF	TGTGCCAGCAGTTCGAGACTAGCGGGGGCCCCGAGAGAGACCCAGTACTTC
TRBV6-2/TRBV6-3	-	TRBD1	TRBJ2-1	CASSYSRQGAGNEQFF	TGTGCCAGCAGTTACTCGAGACAGGGGGCGGGAAATGAGCAGTTCTTC
TRBV6-5	-	-	TRBJ1-5	CASSYSSRGFQPQHF	TGTGCCAGCAGTTACTCGAGCCGGGGGTTTCAGCCCCAGCATTTT
TRBV11-2	few	-	TRBJ2-7	CASSFGTPSSYEQYF	TGTGCCAGCAGCTTCGGGACTCCCAGCTCCTACGAGCAGTACTTC
TRBV12-3/TRBV12-4	-	-	TRBJ2-7	CASRGGEQYF	TGTGCCAGCCGAGGGGGTGAGCAGTACTTC
TRBV10-3	-	-	TRBJ1-5	CAISESINRDHQPQHF	TGTGCCATCAGTGAGTCGATAAACAGGGACCATCAGCCCCAGCATTTT